This is a list of T cell receptor beta chains from one sample in a study of T cell responses to AZD1222 COVID-19 vaccine. Assay used: immunoSEQ multiplex PCR; TCRdb lists only in-frame clones, some missing. The sample lists about 120,000 clones, 70% to 90% occurring once. The specimen comprised peripheral blood, sampled on day 0 of AZD1222 vaccination. The receptors were sampled from an adult in good health. CDR3s include the opening cysteine and the closing phenylalanine or tryptophan. Each record gives: D gene, clone size, J gene, V gene, CDR3 length, CDR3 protein, CDR3 DNA. A D gene is named only where the DNA matches it firmly. Clone size is stated in some rows and not others, as once, few, many or a class when expanded.

TRBD1 . TRBJ1-5 TRBV6-5 13 CAGRTGWEQPQHF TGTGCCGGACGGACAGGGTGGGAGCAGCCCCAGCATTTT
. . TRBJ1-2 TRBV5-6 13 CASSLRGGDYYTF TGTGCCAGCAGCTTGCGGGGTGGTGATTACTACACCTTC
TRBD1 . TRBJ2-7 TRBV27 16 CASSSTRTGAFYEQYF TGTGCCAGCAGTTCCACGCGGACAGGGGCATTCTACGAGCAGTACTTC
. . TRBJ1-2 TRBV18 12 CASSPRRDGYTF TGTGCCAGCTCACCGCGGAGGGATGGCTACACCTTC
. . TRBJ1-5 TRBV2 15 CASSEARVGNQPQHF TGTGCCAGCAGTGAAGCACGGGTAGGCAATCAGCCCCAGCATTTT
. . TRBJ2-4 TRBV6-5 11 CASSYFGVQYF TGTGCCAGCAGTTACTTCGGGGTTCAGTACTTC
. . TRBJ1-5 TRBV6-6 15 CASSAMGGGNQPQHF TGTGCCAGCAGTGCCATGGGGGGGGGCAATCAGCCCCAGCATTTT
. . TRBJ1-2 TRBV5-5 12 CASSSGVYGYTF TGTGCCAGCAGCTCGGGGGTCTATGGCTACACCTTC
TRBD1 . TRBJ1-2 TRBV3-1/TRBV3-2 19 CASTRFHPGTGAINYGYTF TGTGCCAGCACCAGATTCCATCCCGGGACAGGGGCAATTAACTATGGCTACACCTTC
TRBD1 . TRBJ1-4 TRBV6-5 14 CASREDRGLGKLFF TGTGCCAGCAGAGAGGACAGGGGGTTGGGAAAACTGTTTTTT
. . TRBJ2-7 TRBV27 13 CASRLRGSYEQYF TGTGCCAGCAGACTACGGGGGTCCTACGAGCAGTACTTC
. . TRBJ2-2 TRBV24-1 14 CATSDWKLTGELFF TGTGCCACCAGTGATTGGAAGTTGACCGGGGAGCTGTTTTTT
TRBD1 . TRBJ1-6 TRBV3-1/TRBV3-2 14 CASSRQGTDSPLHF TGTGCCAGCAGCCGTCAAGGGACAGATTCACCCCTCCACTTT
TRBD1 . TRBJ1-6 TRBV19 13 CATFPGGNSPLHF TGTGCCACATTTCCAGGGGGCAATTCACCCCTCCACTTT
TRBD1 . TRBJ2-5 TRBV25-1 18 CASSEYGGTVRGKETQYF TGTGCCAGCAGTGAATATGGTGGGACAGTTAGGGGCAAGGAGACCCAGTACTTC
. . TRBJ1-1 TRBV19 14 CASNPRVWNTEAFF TGTGCCAGTAACCCCAGGGTTTGGAACACTGAAGCTTTCTTT
. few TRBJ1-6 TRBV3-1/TRBV3-2 16 CASSQARGAYNSPLHF TGTGCCAGCAGCCAGGCCAGGGGTGCCTATAATTCACCCCTCCACTTT
. . TRBJ1-1 TRBV27 15 CASSLGRLMNTEAFF TGTGCCAGCAGTTTAGGACGGCTGATGAACACTGAAGCTTTCTTT
. . TRBJ2-1 TRBV19 14 CASSKTGFYNEQFF TGTGCCAGTAGTAAGACAGGCTTCTACAATGAGCAGTTCTTC
TRBD1 . TRBJ2-7 TRBV3-1/TRBV3-2 15 CASSQAGQGAEEQYF TGTGCCAGCAGCCAAGCTGGGCAGGGGGCGGAAGAGCAGTACTTC
TRBD1 few TRBJ1-1 TRBV6-4 14 CASSEGQENTEAFF TGTGCCAGCAGTGAAGGACAGGAGAACACTGAAGCTTTCTTT
. . TRBJ1-2 TRBV11-2 16 CASSLAVPGTSYGYTF TGTGCCAGCAGCTTAGCAGTCCCGGGGACCTCGTATGGCTACACCTTC
. . TRBJ1-5 TRBV6-6 14 CASSPSDGGQPQHF TGTGCCAGCAGCCCTTCGGACGGGGGTCAGCCCCAGCATTTT
TRBD1 . TRBJ1-6 TRBV5-1 16 CASSLGTGSPGSPLHF TGCGCCAGCAGCTTGGGGACAGGCTCACCCGGTTCACCCCTCCACTTT
. few TRBJ2-6 TRBV7-9 18 CASSLFGRVTPVANVLTF TGTGCCAGCAGCTTATTCGGCAGGGTGACCCCGGTGGCCAACGTCCTGACTTTC
TRBD1 . TRBJ2-1 TRBV7-9 13 CASSYTGGGEQFF TGTGCCAGCAGCTATACAGGGGGTGGTGAGCAGTTCTTC
. . TRBJ1-1 TRBV6-4 13 CASSVQVYTEAFF TGTGCCAGCAGTGTACAGGTTTATACTGAAGCTTTCTTT
. . TRBJ1-1 TRBV5-4 13 CASSTGRGTEAFF TGTGCCAGCAGCACAGGGAGGGGCACTGAAGCTTTCTTT
. . TRBJ1-2 TRBV27 14 CASSFGAANYGYTF TGTGCCAGCAGTTTCGGTGCAGCTAACTATGGCTACACCTTC
TRBD2 . TRBJ2-7 TRBV30 18 CAWSDLLAGGHLFGEQYF TGTGCCTGGTCCGACCTACTAGCGGGGGGGCATCTATTCGGGGAGCAGTACTTC
. . TRBJ2-7 TRBV28 15 CASRSTGTRILEQYF TGTGCCAGCAGGAGTACCGGGACACGGATTCTCGAGCAGTACTTC
. . TRBJ1-6 TRBV21-1 16 CASSRRGPGTNSPLHF TGTGCCAGCAGTCGACGGGGGCCCGGAACCAATTCACCCCTCCACTTT
. . TRBJ2-3 TRBV6-6 12 CASSYLVGTQYF TGTGCCAGCAGCTATCTGGTGGGTACGCAGTATTTT
. . TRBJ1-6 TRBV28 11 CASSSFSPLHF TGTGCCAGCAGTTCCTTCTCACCCCTCCACTTT
. . TRBJ2-5 TRBV5-4 14 CASSLAAAQETQYF TGTGCCAGCAGCTTGGCGGCTGCCCAAGAGACCCAGTACTTC
TRBD1 . TRBJ1-2 TRBV28 14 CASSLGTEGYGYTF TGTGCCAGCAGTTTAGGGACAGAAGGCTATGGCTACACCTTC
TRBD1 . TRBJ1-6 TRBV4-1 16 CASSQDLGQGGTPLHF TGCGCCAGCAGCCAAGATCTCGGACAGGGCGGGACACCCCTCCACTTT
. once TRBJ1-1 TRBV6-2/TRBV6-3 14 CASSYWGENTEAFF TGTGCCAGCAGTTACTGGGGGGAGAACACTGAAGCTTTCTTT
. . TRBJ1-2 TRBV12-5 16 CASGLVHGRGDYGYTF TGTGCTAGTGGTTTGGTACACGGGAGGGGAGACTATGGCTACACCTTC
. . TRBJ1-3 TRBV20-1 11 CSAIHGNTIYF TGCAGTGCCATCCACGGAAACACCATATATTTT
. . TRBJ2-7 TRBV15 12 CATSTQRTQQYF TGTGCCACCAGCACCCAGCGGACCCAGCAGTACTTC